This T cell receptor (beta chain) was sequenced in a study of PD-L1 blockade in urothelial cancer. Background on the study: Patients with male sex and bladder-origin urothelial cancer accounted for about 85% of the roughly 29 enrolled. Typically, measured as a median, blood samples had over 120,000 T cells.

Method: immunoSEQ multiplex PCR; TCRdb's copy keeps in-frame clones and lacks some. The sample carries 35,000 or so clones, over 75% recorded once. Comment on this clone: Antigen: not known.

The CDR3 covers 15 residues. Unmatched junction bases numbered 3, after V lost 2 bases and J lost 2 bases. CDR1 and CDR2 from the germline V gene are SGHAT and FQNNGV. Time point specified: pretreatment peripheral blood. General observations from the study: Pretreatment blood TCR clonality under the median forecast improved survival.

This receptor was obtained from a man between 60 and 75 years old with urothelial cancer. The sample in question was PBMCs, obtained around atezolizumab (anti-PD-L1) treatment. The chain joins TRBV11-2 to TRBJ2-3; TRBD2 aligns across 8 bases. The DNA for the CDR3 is TGTGCCAGCAGCTTAACAGCGGGGGACACAGATACGCAGTATTTT. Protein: CASSLTAGDTDTQYF. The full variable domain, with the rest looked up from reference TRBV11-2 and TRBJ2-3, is EAGVAQSPRYKIIEKRQSVAFWCNPISGHATLYWYQQILGQGPKLLIQFQNNGVVDDSQLPKDRFSAERLKGVDSTLKIQPAKLEDSAVYLCASSLTAGDTDTQYFGPGTRLTVL.